This T cell receptor (beta chain) was recorded in a study of shared clonotypes between healthy human individuals. On the study more broadly: Contributing individuals were a couple of females and a few males aged 18 to 49.

Division of CD4+ cells produced a CD45RA+ naive subset and a CD45RA-negative memory subset. Worth noting for this clone: Its antigen remains unknown.

Method: immunoSEQ multiplex PCR; TCRdb's copy keeps in-frame clones and lacks some. The table lists about 2.4 million clones, 93% of them singletons. Findings and caveats of the study: A handful of donors shared 4.5% to 6.5% of their naive CD4 clonotypes. Generation probability values for non-shared clonotypes were lower than those for clonotypes shared by all four donors.

The trim removed 8 bases at V and 3 bases at J, leaving 15 bases unmatched. Germline lookup yields CDR1 SGHRS and CDR2 YFSETQ. The CDR3 spans 16 residues. V usage is TRBV5-1 and J usage is TRBJ2-5; 8 nucleotides line up with TRBD1. The material sequenced was naive CD4+ T cells from PBMCs. The subset here: CD45RA+ positively selected. This clonotype was obtained from a man between 18 and 29 years old in good health. Some clones in this sample may be carry-over from other donors' samples. The DNA of the CDR3 is TGCGCCAGTTTCCCAGGGGACAGGTTAGCCGAAGAGACCCAGTACTTC. It encodes CASFPGDRLAEETQYF.